The rows below give T cell receptor beta chains drawn from one sample of a study of blood T cell repertoires in COVID-19. Assay used: immunoSEQ multiplex PCR; TCRdb lists only in-frame clones, some missing. The sample includes 30,000 to 40,000 clones, 88% of them seen just once. Material for sequencing was peripheral blood. All receptors come from a human donor with active COVID-19. The donor label of this sample is uncertain. Both conserved end residues are part of each CDR3. The order of the fields is J gene, D gene, clone size, V gene, CDR3 protein, CDR3 DNA. D genes are given only for firm matches. A clone size is listed for some rows: how often the clone was seen (once, few, many), or a class if it is expanded.

J: TRBJ1-4; D: -; size: -; V: TRBV9; CDR3: CASSVGSHPGTEKLFF; DNA: TGTGCCAGCAGCGTAGGTTCCCACCCCGGTACTGAAAAACTGTTTTTT
J: TRBJ2-5; D: TRBD1; size: -; V: TRBV5-1; CDR3: CASSSGTGAVGETQYF; DNA: TGCGCCAGCAGCTCGGGGACAGGGGCGGTCGGAGAGACCCAGTACTTC
J: TRBJ2-1; D: -; size: -; V: TRBV9; CDR3: CASNALMEPYNEQFF; DNA: TGTGCCAGCAACGCTTTGATGGAGCCTTACAATGAGCAGTTCTTC
J: TRBJ2-3; D: -; size: -; V: TRBV7-6; CDR3: CASSLAGSSPDICF; DNA: TGTGCCAGCAGCTTAGCAGGTAGCTCCCCAGATATCTGTTTT
J: TRBJ2-3; D: -; size: -; V: TRBV9; CDR3: CASSVDLAGPTDTQYF; DNA: TGTGCCAGCAGCGTAGATCTTGCGGGGCCCACAGATACGCAGTATTTT
J: TRBJ2-4; D: TRBD2; size: -; V: TRBV2; CDR3: CASTGRGNAKNIQYF; DNA: TGTGCCAGCACCGGGAGGGGGAACGCCAAAAACATTCAGTACTTC
J: TRBJ2-1; D: -; size: -; V: TRBV11-1; CDR3: CASSPQGGDSYNEQFF; DNA: TGTGCCAGCAGCCCCCAGGGTGGGGACTCCTACAATGAGCAGTTCTTC
J: TRBJ1-1; D: TRBD1; size: -; V: TRBV5-6; CDR3: CASSLGGTVRMGAFF; DNA: TGTGCCAGCAGCTTGGGGGGGACAGTGAGAATGGGAGCTTTCTTT
J: TRBJ1-1; D: TRBD1; size: -; V: TRBV29-1; CDR3: CSVVAGGEAFF; DNA: TGCAGCGTTGTAGCAGGGGGGGAAGCTTTCTTT
J: TRBJ1-2; D: -; size: once; V: TRBV7-3; CDR3: CASSSLGGLNGYTF; DNA: TGTGCCAGCAGTTCGTTGGGAGGGCTGAATGGCTACACCTTC
J: TRBJ2-5; D: TRBD1; size: -; V: TRBV7-3; CDR3: CASSLGGQGETQYF; DNA: TGTGCCAGCAGCTTAGGGGGACAGGGGGAGACCCAGTACTTC